The 15 T cell receptor beta chains in this list originate from one sample, sequenced in a study of blood T cell repertoires in COVID-19. Using immunoSEQ multiplex PCR, the repertoire was profiled, and TCRdb retains in-frame clones only, with some absent. Seen here are about 220,000 clones, about four fifths observed once, and the top ten hold approximately 6.2%. The sample comprised PBMCs or T cells enriched from blood (not recorded which). The receptors here all came from a middle-aged woman who had recovered from COVID-19.

The rearrangement joins TRBV19 to TRBJ2-3; 9 bases match TRBD2. CDR1 is LNHDA and CDR2 is SQIVND in the germline V gene (reference sequence). The CDR3 covers 13 residues. The V gene end was trimmed by 8 bases and the J gene end by 5 bases; junction bases not matched to a gene: 5. Here the CDR3 DNA reads TGTGCCAGTTCGACTAGCGGTAAAGATACGCAGTATTTT. It is translated as CASSTSGKDTQYF.

The CDR3 spells CASSPGLAGSYEQYF. The CDR3 DNA reads TGTGCCAGCTCACCAGGGCTAGCGGGATCCTACGAGCAGTACTTC. The chain employs TRBV18 and TRBJ2-7; 9 nucleotides align to TRBD2. This CDR3 is built from 15 residues. Germline V gene sequence: CDR1 KGHSH, CDR2 LQKENI. V dropped 2 bases and J dropped 1; count of bases not matched to a gene: 3.

This chain joins TRBV27 and TRBJ1-1; 7 positions match TRBD1. The CDR3 loop spans 14 amino acids. Unmatched junction bases numbered 7, after V lost 1 base and J lost 8 bases. CDR1 and CDR2 (germline): MNHEY, SMNVEV (reference sequence). CDR3 region: CASSLYGDREEAFF. As DNA, the CDR3 is TGTGCCAGCAGTTTATACGGGGACAGAGAAGAAGCTTTCTTT.

This clone was observed once. The V and J genes are TRBV30 and TRBJ1-1; D unclear. CDR3 length equals 10 residues. The V gene lost 0 bases and the J gene lost 8 bases, with 4 bases spanning the gap. From germline, CDR1 is GTSNPN and CDR2 SVGIG (reference sequence). The CDR3 bases are TGTGCCTGGAGTGTACAGGAAGCTTTCTTT. Translation: CAWSVQEAFF.

This clone was seen only once. The chain carries TRBV28 and TRBJ2-1; 8 positions agree with TRBD2. V trimming: 10 bases; J trimming: 8 bases; junction bases outside the gene matches: 10. This CDR3 contains 13 residues. Germline CDR1 MDHEN, CDR2 SYDVKM. The chain's CDR3 is CAIGGARGHEQFF. In DNA, the CDR3 is TGTGCCATCGGGGGGGCGCGGGGTCATGAGCAGTTCTTC.

The chain combines TRBV7-2 with TRBJ2-5, with 10 positions matching TRBD1. The CDR3 contains 15 residues. V gave up 4 bases and J gave up 5 bases; unmatched junction bases: 7. Germline values: CDR1 SGHTA, CDR2 FQGNSA. The CDR3 spells CASSSAPGQGETQYF. The CDR3 coding sequence is TGTGCCAGCAGCTCAGCGCCGGGACAGGGGGAGACCCAGTACTTC.

The rearrangement uses TRBV15 and TRBJ2-2; D possibly corresponds to TRBD1 (5 bases). This CDR3 has 14 amino acids. Germline-derived CDR1 and CDR2 are LNHNV and YYDKDF (reference sequence). Between the trimmed V and J ends, which lost 8 bases and 5 bases, there was a span of 15 bases. The CDR3 reads CATGDRGRTGELFF. In DNA, the CDR3 is TGTGCCACCGGAGACAGAGGAAGGACCGGGGAGCTGTTTTTT.

The chain joins TRBV6-5 to TRBJ2-7; D is perhaps TRBD1 (6 bases). The germline V and J ends were trimmed by 7 bases and 2 bases, with 12 bases remaining between them. This CDR3 spans 13 amino acids. Germline CDR1 reads MNHEY; CDR2 reads SVGAGI. The CDR3 DNA follows: TGTGCCAGCATGGGGACAAAACCCTACGAGCAGTACTTC. Residues: CASMGTKPYEQYF.

The rearrangement links TRBV19 to TRBJ2-5; 9 bases fit TRBD1. V shed 6 bases, J shed 3 bases, and the junction held 8 bases outside the gene matches. From germline, CDR1 is LNHDA and CDR2 SQIVND (reference sequence). The CDR3 extends over 15 amino acids. The CDR3 loop is CASSPPGQGKETQYF. The DNA for the CDR3 is TGTGCCAGTAGCCCTCCCGGACAGGGGAAAGAGACCCAGTACTTC. The whole variable domain, filled in from reference TRBV19 and TRBJ2-5, reads DGGITQSPKYLFRKEGQNVTLSCEQNLNHDAMYWYRQDPGQGLRLIYYSQIVNDFQKGDIAEGYSVSREKKESFPLTVTSAQKNPTAFYLCASSPPGQGKETQYFGPGTRLLVL.

V and J are TRBV5-1 and TRBJ2-1; the match to TRBD2 covers 11 bases. The J segment lost 7 bases and the V segment lost 2 bases, leaving 8 bases of the junction unmatched. The CDR3 is 16 residues long. The germline gives CDR1 SGHRS, CDR2 YFSETQ. The CDR3 region is CASSFVLAGEENEQFF. CDR3 DNA: TGCGCCAGCAGCTTCGTACTAGCGGGAGAAGAAAATGAGCAGTTCTTC.

This chain joins TRBV7-2 and TRBJ2-3, with 12 bases identical to TRBD2. V lost 2 bases, J lost 4 bases, and 4 bases stayed unmatched. The CDR3 is 16 amino acids. The germline gives CDR1 SGHTA, CDR2 FQGNSA. CDR3 sequence reads: CASSLRLAGVADTQYF. CDR3 DNA: TGTGCCAGCAGCTTACGACTAGCGGGAGTCGCAGATACGCAGTATTTT.

The chain employs TRBV27 and TRBJ2-3, with 8 bases identical to TRBD2. CDR3 length: 15 residues. Germline V gene sequence: CDR1 MNHEY, CDR2 SMNVEV (reference sequence). The ends lost 5 bases at V and 6 bases at J; junction bases unmatched: 10. DNA for the CDR3: TGTGCCAGCAGTCCACCGGGACTAGTGTCTGATACGCAGTATTTT. Its protein product is CASSPPGLVSDTQYF.

The chain uses TRBV6-5 and TRBJ1-1, with D perhaps matching TRBD1 (6 bases). This CDR3 region has 15 residues. CDR1 is MNHEY and CDR2 is SVGAGI in the germline V gene. The germline V and J ends were trimmed by 8 bases and 0 bases, with 16 bases remaining between them. The CDR3 sequence is CASGRGGGVNTEAFF. CDR3 nucleotides: TGTGCCAGCGGCAGGGGCGGAGGAGTGAACACTGAAGCTTTCTTT.

This chain links TRBV6-2 or TRBV6-3 with TRBJ1-1, with D maybe TRBD1 (5 bases). This CDR3 is 14 amino acids long. V lost 4 bases to trimming and J lost 1 base, with 10 bases between them. The germline V gene encodes CDR1 MNHEY and CDR2 SVGEGT. The DNA of the CDR3 is TGTGCCAGCAGTTCTAGACAGAAGAACACTGAAGCTTTCTTT. Translated: CASSSRQKNTEAFF.

Concerning this clone: Other DNA sequences in the same sample also yield this CDR3. V gene TRBV4-1 combines with J gene TRBJ2-1; 10 nucleotides agree with TRBD2. Germline CDR1 and CDR2: MGHRA and YSYEKL. Trimming cost V 6 bases and J 1 base; bases outside gene matches: 3. This CDR3 is 15 amino acids long. This CDR3 is CASSPSGSSYNEQFF. DNA of the CDR3: TGCGCCAGCAGTCCTAGCGGGAGTTCCTACAATGAGCAGTTCTTC.